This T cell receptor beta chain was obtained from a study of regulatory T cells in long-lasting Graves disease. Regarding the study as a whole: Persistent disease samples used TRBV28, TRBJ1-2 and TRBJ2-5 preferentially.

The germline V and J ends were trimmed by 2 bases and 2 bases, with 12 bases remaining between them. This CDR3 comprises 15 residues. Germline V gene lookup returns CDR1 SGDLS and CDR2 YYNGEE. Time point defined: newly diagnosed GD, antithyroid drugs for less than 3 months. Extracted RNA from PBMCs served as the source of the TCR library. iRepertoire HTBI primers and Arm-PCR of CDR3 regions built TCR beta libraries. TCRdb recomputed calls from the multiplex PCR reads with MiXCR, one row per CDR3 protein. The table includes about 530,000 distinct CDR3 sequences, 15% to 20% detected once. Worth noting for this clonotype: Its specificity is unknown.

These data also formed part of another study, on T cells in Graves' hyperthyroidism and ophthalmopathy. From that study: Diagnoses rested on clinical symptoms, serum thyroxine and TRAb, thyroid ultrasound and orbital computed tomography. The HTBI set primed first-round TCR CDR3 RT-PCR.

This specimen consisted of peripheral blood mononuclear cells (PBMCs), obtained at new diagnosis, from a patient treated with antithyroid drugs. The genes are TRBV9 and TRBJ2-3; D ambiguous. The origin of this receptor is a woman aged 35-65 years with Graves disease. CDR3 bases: TGTGCCAGCAGCGTCACGCCCAGCCACACAGATACGCAGTATTTT. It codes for CASSVTPSHTDTQYF. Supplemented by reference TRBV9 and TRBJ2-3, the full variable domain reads DSGVTQTPKHLITATGQRVTLRCSPRSGDLSVYWYQQSLDQGLQFLIQYYNGEERAKGNILERFSAQQFPDLHSELNLSSLELGDSALYFCASSVTPSHTDTQYFGPGTRLTVL.